This TCR beta chain was recovered during a study of HIV-infected patients and healthy controls. Alpha and beta constant-region primers primed reverse transcription of around 550 ng RNA. Each of the alpha and beta chains got its own library through chain-specific third strand synthesis with indices. TCRdb re-called the 5' RACE reads with MiXCR, one entry per CDR3 protein. The table lists around 7,600 distinct CDR3 sequences, over 8% of them singletons. This clonotype is labeled large. No antigen is known for it. Findings and caveats of the study: The diversity differences were not explained by slight age and sex differences between study cohorts.

All unsorted peripheral T cells were captured because whole blood was used without fractionation. An approximately 2.4 ml peripheral blood sample was taken for RNA. Enrollment excluded donors with tumors, hepatitis B or C, or recent vaccination. The sequence derives from an adult with HIV infection. The sample in question was blood, obtained before antiretroviral therapy.

The CDR3 is CASSPKGSPADTQYF. The CDR3 DNA reads TGTGCCAGCAGCCCCAAGGGGTCCCCCGCGGATACGCAGTATTTT. V gene TRBV5-4 combines with J gene TRBJ2-3, with D maybe TRBD1 (5 bases). Trimming removed 4 bases from V and 6 bases from J, with 18 bases in between. The CDR3 contains 15 residues. Germline loops: CDR1 SGHNT, CDR2 YYREEE (reference sequence).